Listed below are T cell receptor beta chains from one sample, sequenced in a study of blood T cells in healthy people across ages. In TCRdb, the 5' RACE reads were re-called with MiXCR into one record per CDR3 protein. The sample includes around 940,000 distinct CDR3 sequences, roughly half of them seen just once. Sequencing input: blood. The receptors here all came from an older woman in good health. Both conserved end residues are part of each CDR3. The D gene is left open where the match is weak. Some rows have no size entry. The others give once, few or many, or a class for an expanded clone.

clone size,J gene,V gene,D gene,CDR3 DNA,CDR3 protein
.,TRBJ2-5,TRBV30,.,TGTGCCTGGAGTAAGGGTTTGGAGACCCAGTACTTC,CAWSKGLETQYF
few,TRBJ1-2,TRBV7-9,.,TGTGCCAGCAGCTTAGTTTCGAGGGAGGGGAACTATGGCTACACCTTC,CASSLVSREGNYGYTF
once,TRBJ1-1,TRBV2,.,TGTGCCAGCATTTGGCAGGGCAATTCGAACACTGAAGCTTTCTTT,CASIWQGNSNTEAFF
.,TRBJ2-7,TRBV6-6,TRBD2,TGTGCCAGCAGATCTAGCGGGAGGCAGGACTACGAGCAGTACTTC,CASRSSGRQDYEQYF
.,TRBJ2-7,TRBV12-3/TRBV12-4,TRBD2,TGTGCCAGCAGCCCCCTAGGCGGGAGGGAGGACGAGCAGTACTTC,CASSPLGGREDEQYF
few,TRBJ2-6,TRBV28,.,TGTGCCAGCAGTTGGGTGGGCAGGGGCTTTTCTGGGGCCAACGTCCTGACTTTC,CASSWVGRGFSGANVLTF
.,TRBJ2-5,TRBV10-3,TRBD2,TGTGCCGCAAGTAGCGGGAGAAAACAAGAGACCCAGTACTTC,CAASSGRKQETQYF
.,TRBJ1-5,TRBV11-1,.,TGTGCCAGCAGCTCGACACTCTATAGCAATCGGCCCCAGCATTTT,CASSSTLYSNRPQHF
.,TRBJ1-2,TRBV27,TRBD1,TGTGCCACCTCCCAAGGGGGCGGCGGCTACACCTTC,CATSQGGGGYTF
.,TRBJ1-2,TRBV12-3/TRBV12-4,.,TGTGCCAGCAGTTTCGGGAGATCCTATGGCTACACCTTC,CASSFGRSYGYTF
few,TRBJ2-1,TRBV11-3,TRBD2,TGTGCCAGCAGCGCCTTTAGCGGGAGGGCCATTCGTGAGCAGTTCTTC,CASSAFSGRAIREQFF
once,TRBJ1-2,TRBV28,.,TGTGCCAACGGAGGAGCCCACTATGGCTACACCTTC,CANGGAHYGYTF
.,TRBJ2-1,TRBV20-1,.,TGCAGTGCTACCCGACAGAACTCCTACAATGAGCAGTTCTTC,CSATRQNSYNEQFF
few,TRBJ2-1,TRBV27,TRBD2,TGTGCCAGCGCCGGACTAGCGGAGAATGAGCAGTTCTTC,CASAGLAENEQFF
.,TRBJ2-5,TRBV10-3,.,TGTGCCATCAGTGAGTCGGAGGCCAATGAGCAGTACTTC,CAISESEANEQYF
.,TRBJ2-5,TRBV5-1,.,TGCGCCAGCAGCGCACAAAACGTGGAGACCCAGTACTTC,CASSAQNVETQYF
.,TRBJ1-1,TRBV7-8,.,TGTGCCAGCAGCAGAGGAAGGGTGAACACTGAAGCTTTCTTT,CASSRGRVNTEAFF
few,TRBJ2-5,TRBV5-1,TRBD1,TGCGCCAGCAGCGTAGGGACAGGACGACAAGAGACCCAGTACTTC,CASSVGTGRQETQYF
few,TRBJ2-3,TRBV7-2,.,TGTGCCAGCAGCGTACTGCAGGGCACAGATACGCAGTATTTT,CASSVLQGTDTQYF
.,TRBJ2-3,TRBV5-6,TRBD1,TGTGCCAGCAGCTTGGGTACCGGGACAGGGGCCACAGATACGCAGTATTTT,CASSLGTGTGATDTQYF
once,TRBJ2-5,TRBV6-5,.,TGTGCCAGCAGTTACATCCAGCAAGAGACCCAGTACTTC,CASSYIQQETQYF
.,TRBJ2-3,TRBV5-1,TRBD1,TGCGCCAGCAGCCAGACCGTGAGGGACAGGGTAACCGCAGATACGCAGTATTTT,CASSQTVRDRVTADTQYF
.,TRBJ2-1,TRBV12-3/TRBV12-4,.,TGTACCAGCAGTTTCGGGAGTCAGTTCTTC,CTSSFGSQFF
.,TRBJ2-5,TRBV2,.,TGTGCCAGCAGGACGGGCGGGACTCAAGAGACCCAGTACTTC,CASRTGGTQETQYF
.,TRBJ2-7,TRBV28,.,TGTGCCAGCAGTCCCTTCGGACTACCTAGGGGTTACGAGCAGTACTTC,CASSPFGLPRGYEQYF
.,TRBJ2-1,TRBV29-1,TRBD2,TGCAGCGTTGCAACTAGCGGGCACAATGAGCAGTTCTTC,CSVATSGHNEQFF
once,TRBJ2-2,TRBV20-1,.,TGCAGTGGCGTAGTTACGAACACCGGGGAGCTGTTTTTT,CSGVVTNTGELFF
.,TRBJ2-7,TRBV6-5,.,TGTGCCAGCAGTTACACGGGTCGGCGGGCTATGTCCTACGAGCAGTACTTC,CASSYTGRRAMSYEQYF
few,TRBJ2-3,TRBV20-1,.,TGCAGTGCTGCCGGACCAGCAGGGGATACGCAGTATTTT,CSAAGPAGDTQYF
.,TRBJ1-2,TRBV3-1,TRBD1,TGTGCCAGCAGCTCCGTAGAGACAGGGAACGGCTACACCTTC,CASSSVETGNGYTF
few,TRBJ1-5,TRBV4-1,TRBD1,TGCGCCAGCAGCGATATGGCGGGGACAGGGTATCAGCCCCAGCATTTT,CASSDMAGTGYQPQHF
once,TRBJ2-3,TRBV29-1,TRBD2,TGCAGCGTTGAAGGATCCAGCGGGACTGGGGATACGCAGTATTTT,CSVEGSSGTGDTQYF
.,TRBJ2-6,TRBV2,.,TGTGCCAGCAGTGAACTGGCCGGGGCCAACGTCCTGACTTTC,CASSELAGANVLTF
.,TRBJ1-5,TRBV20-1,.,TGCAGTGCTAGACCTCCGGGACACCGAGGCCGACGGCCCCAGCATTTT,CSARPPGHRGRRPQHF
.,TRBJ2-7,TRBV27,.,TGTGCCAGCAGTTCACTAGGTATGGGAAGGTCCTACGAGCAGTACTTC,CASSSLGMGRSYEQYF
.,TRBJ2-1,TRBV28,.,TGTGCCAGCAGCTTGTTGAGCTCCTACAATGAGCAGTTCTTC,CASSLLSSYNEQFF
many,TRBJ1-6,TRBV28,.,TGTGCCAGCAGTCCCCCGAGGGGACCCCTCCACTTT,CASSPPRGPLHF
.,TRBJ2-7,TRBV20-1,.,TGCAGTGCTAGAGGCCGCTATAGCGAAATCTACGAGCAGTACTTC,CSARGRYSEIYEQYF
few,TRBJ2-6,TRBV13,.,TGTGCCAGCACCCCATTAGGGGGAAGCTACTCTGGGGCCAACGTCCTGACTTTC,CASTPLGGSYSGANVLTF
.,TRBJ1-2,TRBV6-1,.,TGTGCCAGCAGTCCCGGGGCCCGGCAGGGTACGGGTAACTATGGCTACACCTTC,CASSPGARQGTGNYGYTF
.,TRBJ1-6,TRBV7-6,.,TGTGCCAGCAGCTTAGCCTTCGGGGGGGGCTCACCCCTCCACTTT,CASSLAFGGGSPLHF